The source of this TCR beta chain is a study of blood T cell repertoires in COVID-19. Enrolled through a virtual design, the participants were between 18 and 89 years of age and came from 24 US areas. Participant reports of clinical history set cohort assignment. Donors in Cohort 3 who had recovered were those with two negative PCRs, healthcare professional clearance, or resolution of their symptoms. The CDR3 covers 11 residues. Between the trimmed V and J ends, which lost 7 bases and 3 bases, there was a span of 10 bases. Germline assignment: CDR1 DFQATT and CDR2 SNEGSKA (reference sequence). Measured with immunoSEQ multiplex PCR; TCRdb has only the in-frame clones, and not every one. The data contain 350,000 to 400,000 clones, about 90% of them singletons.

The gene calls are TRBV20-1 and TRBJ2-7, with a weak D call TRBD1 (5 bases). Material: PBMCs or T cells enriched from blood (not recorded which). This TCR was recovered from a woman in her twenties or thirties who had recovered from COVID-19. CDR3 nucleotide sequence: TGCAGTGTTAGTAGGGGCTACGAGCAGTACTTC. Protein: CSVSRGYEQYF.